The entry below gives a single T cell receptor beta chain sequence along with its context. Its antigen remains unidentified. TCRdb re-derived calls from the RACE reads in MiXCR, one entry per CDR3 protein. The sample shows some 360,000 distinct CDR3 sequences, 5.1% of them seen only once. This sample is part of a study of human T cells and chemical hapten exposure. Study details: TCR yields differed between samples (mainly from small differences in pooled library volume).

Time point meaning: pre-sensitization, week 0. Treatment indicated: therapeutic diphenylcyclopropenone sensitization with weekly scalp DPC. It was from unfractionated whole blood that total RNA was extracted. Whole-study results and caveats: After DPC sensitization, TCRs above 1 in 1000 frequency showed no change.

The CDR3 totals 14 residues. The germline V and J ends were trimmed by 3 bases and 2 bases, with 11 bases remaining between them. The starting material was whole blood, obtained in connection with sensitization to the hapten diphenylcyclopropenone (DPC). The chain joins TRBV12-3 or TRBV12-4 to TRBJ2-7, with D perhaps being TRBD1 or TRBD2 (6 bases each). The source of this sequence is a woman between 50 and 59 years old with alopecia areata. Some clones in this sample may be carry-over from other donors' samples. This chain's CDR3 is CASSFLGGTYEQYF. Here the CDR3 DNA reads TGTGCCAGCAGTTTCTTAGGGGGGACCTACGAGCAGTACTTC.